The source of this T cell receptor beta chain is a study of beta chain features in type 1 diabetes. Whole-study findings and limits: High TCR expression in some cells could lead to their over-representation in cDNA sequencing. TCRB CDR3s from Type 1 diabetes patients were moderately but significantly shorter in all four CD4+ subsets.

In regard to this clone: Its antigen is unidentified.

Sequencing targeted expressed TCRB transcripts, as all isolated RNA had been reverse transcribed. Sequencing used immunoSEQ multiplex PCR; TCRdb keeps in-frame clones, though not all of them. Of some 350,000 clones detected, over 8.5% appear once; the ten largest clones hold approximately 0.55%. V was trimmed by 1 base and J by 6 bases, leaving 7 bases between them. Germline assignment: CDR1 MNHNS and CDR2 SASEGT. This CDR3 has 13 amino acids. Researchers reported sorting CD4+ naive, central memory, regulatory and stem cell-like memory cells via CD45RO/CCR7/CD25/CD127/CD95/CD27. Sort purity for all populations was recorded as exceeding 98%.

The clonotype was recovered from a man aged 30 to 45 with type 1 diabetes. Specimen: central memory CD4+ T cells from blood. The gene calls are TRBV6-1 and TRBJ1-5, with D unclear. The CDR3 spells CASSEERVQPQHF. As DNA, the CDR3 is TGTGCCAGCAGTGAAGAGCGTGTTCAGCCCCAGCATTTT.